A single sample is the source of the 14 T cell receptor beta chains below, sequenced in a study of blood T cell repertoires in COVID-19. Libraries were prepared by immunoSEQ multiplex PCR; TCRdb keeps only in-frame clonotypes and omits some of them. The sample has 140,000 to 150,000 clones; about 83% are singletons. The sequenced sample consisted of peripheral blood. All receptors come from a woman aged 45-59 years with active or convalescent COVID-19.

J is TRBJ1-1 and V is TRBV6-4; weak D call: TRBD1 (5 bases). Germline lookup yields CDR1 MRHNA and CDR2 SNTAGT. The CDR3 totals 13 residues. V was clipped by 6 bases and J by 4 bases, with 12 bases between them. The CDR3 region is CASSRERGTEAFF. The DNA of the CDR3 is TGTGCCAGCAGCAGGGAGCGGGGCACTGAAGCTTTCTTT.

This clone was counted a single time. The V gene is TRBV19, the J gene TRBJ1-4; no clear D gene. This CDR3 contains 14 residues. V was trimmed by 9 bases and J by 5 bases, leaving 16 bases between them. Germline V gene lookup returns CDR1 LNHDA and CDR2 SQIVND (reference sequence). The CDR3: CASRLGQNNEKLFF. The CDR3 region has the DNA TGTGCCAGCCGACTAGGGCAGAACAATGAAAAACTGTTTTTT.

The chain employs TRBV30 and TRBJ1-5; D is perhaps TRBD1 (5 bases). Germline V gives CDR1 GTSNPN, CDR2 SVGIG (reference sequence). This CDR3 has 13 amino acids. V was clipped by 5 bases and J by 7 bases, with 15 bases between them. Here the CDR3 DNA reads TGTGCCTGGGCCGGGGGTCGGGAACAGCCCCAGCATTTT. This sequence encodes CAWAGGREQPQHF.

This chain uses TRBV11-1 with TRBJ2-7; possibly TRBD2 for D (6 bases). The germline V gene has CDR1 SGHAT and CDR2 FQDESV (reference sequence). Trimming removed 8 bases at V and 1 base at J, with 15 bases between. This CDR3 has 14 amino acids. This CDR3 reads CASGGIPGSYEQYF. CDR3 in DNA: TGTGCCAGCGGGGGGATTCCAGGGTCCTACGAGCAGTACTTC.

This CDR3 is CASTATPGQGSYEQYF. In nucleotides, the CDR3 is TGTGCCAGCACCGCAACTCCCGGACAGGGCTCCTACGAGCAGTACTTC. This chain uses TRBV27 with TRBJ2-7; TRBD1 agrees at 8 bases. CDR3 length: 16 residues. The V gene's germline CDR1 is MNHEY and CDR2 SMNVEV (reference sequence). V lost 7 bases and J lost 0; bases outside the gene matches: 11.

This clone showed up just a few times. The chain recombines TRBV7-2 with TRBJ2-1; maybe TRBD1 (5 bases). The CDR3 extends over 14 amino acids. The ends were cut back, 1 base at V and 9 bases at J, with 13 bases in the middle. The germline V gene encodes CDR1 SGHTA and CDR2 FQGNSA. The CDR3 DNA sequence: TGTGCCAGCAGCTTAGTCGACAGTTGGGGTGAGCAGTTCTTC. Protein: CASSLVDSWGEQFF.

This clone was detected a few times. The chain carries TRBV4-1 and TRBJ1-4; 10 positions match TRBD1. Germline lookup yields CDR1 MGHRA and CDR2 YSYEKL. This CDR3 is 15 amino acids long. V lost 4 bases, J lost 13 bases, and 12 bases stayed unmatched. CDR3 bases: TGCGCCAGCAGCCCTGCGGGACAGGGGACTGTCGGACTGTTTTTT. Amino acids: CASSPAGQGTVGLFF.

The V and J genes are TRBV6-2 or TRBV6-3 and TRBJ1-1, with D uncertain. Germline values: CDR1 MNHEY, CDR2 SVGEGT. The CDR3 is 14 amino acids. V was cut by 2 bases and J by 1 base, with 8 bases left in between. CDR3 sequence: CASSYPHWNTEAFF. The DNA of the CDR3 is TGTGCCAGCAGTTACCCCCACTGGAACACTGAAGCTTTCTTT.

The chain is built from TRBV28 and TRBJ2-3, with unresolved D. The germline gives CDR1 MDHEN, CDR2 SYDVKM. V lost 4 bases and J 0 bases, leaving 5 bases between the germline ends. The CDR3 contains 13 residues. In DNA, the CDR3 is TGTGCCAGCAGTTCCACAAGCACAGATACGCAGTATTTT. Its protein product is CASSSTSTDTQYF.

The chain couples TRBV19 to TRBJ1-1; D is possibly TRBD1 (5 bases). The CDR3 loop spans 17 amino acids. V lost 0 bases and J 1 base, leaving 15 bases between the germline ends. The germline V gene encodes CDR1 LNHDA and CDR2 SQIVND (reference sequence). The DNA for the CDR3 is TGTGCCAGTAGTATAGATCGGACATCGAAGGGGAACACTGAAGCTTTCTTT. This encodes CASSIDRTSKGNTEAFF.

The V and J genes are TRBV10-3 and TRBJ1-1; 8 bases fit TRBD1. V was clipped by 7 bases and J by 3 bases; unmatched bases: 4. The germline V gene has CDR1 ENHRY and CDR2 SYGVKD. This CDR3 is 13 amino acids long. The DNA for the CDR3 is TGTGCCATCATGCAGGACAGGGACACTGAAGCTTTCTTT. It specifies CAIMQDRDTEAFF.

The chain links TRBV4-1 to TRBJ2-3; D is possibly TRBD2 (5 bases). CDR1 is MGHRA and CDR2 is YSYEKL in the germline V gene. The CDR3 has 12 amino acids. The V gene lost 5 bases and the J gene lost 4 bases, with 7 bases spanning the gap. The CDR3 region is CASSERADTQYF. The CDR3 DNA is TGCGCCAGCAGCGAGAGGGCAGATACGCAGTATTTT.

This chain joins TRBV2 and TRBJ2-1, with D possibly matching TRBD1 (5 bases). Between the trimmed V and J ends, which lost 6 bases and 6 bases, there was a span of 15 bases. CDR1 SNHLY and CDR2 FYNNEI come from the germline V gene. The CDR3 is 14 amino acids. The CDR3 nucleotides are TGTGCCAGCAGAGAGCTCCTGGACACCAATGAGCAGTTCTTC. As protein: CASRELLDTNEQFF.

This chain links TRBV7-3 with TRBJ1-1; D possibly corresponds to TRBD1 (6 bases). Trimming left V 2 bases short and J 6 bases short, with 16 bases between. The CDR3 extends over 15 amino acids. Per the germline V gene, CDR1 is SGHTA and CDR2 is FQGTGA. The CDR3 sequence: CASSLSQGTIAEAFF. Here the CDR3 DNA reads TGTGCCAGCAGCTTATCCCAGGGGACCATCGCTGAAGCTTTCTTT. The full variable domain, with the rest looked up from reference TRBV7-3 and TRBJ1-1, is GAGVSQTPSNKVTEKGKYVELRCDPISGHTALYWYRQSLGQGPEFLIYFQGTGAADDSGLPNDRFFAVRPEGSVSTLKIQRTERGDSAVYLCASSLSQGTIAEAFFGQGTRLTVV.